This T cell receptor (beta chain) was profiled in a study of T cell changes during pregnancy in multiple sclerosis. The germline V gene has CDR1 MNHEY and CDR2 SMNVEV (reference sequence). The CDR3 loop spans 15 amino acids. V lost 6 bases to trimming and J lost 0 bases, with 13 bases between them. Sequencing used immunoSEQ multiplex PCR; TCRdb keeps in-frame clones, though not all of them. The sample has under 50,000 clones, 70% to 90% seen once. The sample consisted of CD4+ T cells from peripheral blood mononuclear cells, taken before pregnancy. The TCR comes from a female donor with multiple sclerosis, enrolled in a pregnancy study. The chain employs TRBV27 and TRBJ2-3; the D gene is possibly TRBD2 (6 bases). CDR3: CASSSWGVSTDTQYF. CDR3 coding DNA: TGTGCCAGCAGCTCTTGGGGGGTAAGCACAGATACGCAGTATTTT.